This passage covers 26 T cell receptor beta chains from one sample sequenced in a study of blood T cells in healthy people across ages (dated by TCRdb to about 2015). Libraries were made using 5' RACE. Sequencing relied on an Illumina HiSeq 2500. The second PCR ran for roughly 7 to 12 cycles and used a J-beta primer mix along with a sample-barcoded 5' primer. TCRdb reran the public reads through fastp at Q25 and MiXCR, keeping productive beta chains. All rows with the same CDR3 protein become a single entry with the most common DNA and genes. This sample gives 1.5 million to 2 million distinct CDR3 sequences in total; around half of them show up just once. Of the sample, less than 2.5% falls within the top ten clones. Input material: blood. All receptors derive from a woman aged 40 to 50 in good health.

The rearrangement joins TRBV7-9 to TRBJ2-5; D is possibly TRBD1 (6 bases). There are 15 residues in the CDR3. The V end lost 1 base, the J end lost 7 bases, and 16 bases lay between the germline ends. Germline V gene sequence: CDR1 SEHNR, CDR2 FQNEAQ (reference sequence). CDR3 coding DNA: TGTGCCAGCAGCTTAGAGAGACAGGCCCGGGCGACCCAGTACTTC. This gives the protein CASSLERQARATQYF.

This clonotype has only a few counts. The chain uses TRBV25-1 and TRBJ2-4; 11 nucleotides agree with TRBD1. TRBJ2-7 explains the end of the DNA better; the J call may be wrong. This CDR3 spans 14 amino acids. Germline assignment: CDR1 MGHDK and CDR2 SYGVNS. The CDR3 reads CASSGGQGVGEQYF. As DNA, the CDR3 is TGTGCCAGCAGTGGGGGACAGGGGGTGGGCGAGCAGTACTTC.

This chain joins TRBV27 and TRBJ2-7; a weak D match, TRBD2 (6 bases). The CDR3 has 15 residues. Germline V gene sequence: CDR1 MNHEY, CDR2 SMNVEV (reference sequence). The V and J ends lost 2 bases and 2 bases respectively, with 13 bases between them. CDR3 nucleotides: TGTGCCAGCAGTTTAAGGGCAGGGAGGACCTACGAGCAGTACTTC. Its protein is CASSLRAGRTYEQYF.

The chain carries TRBV20-1 and TRBJ2-7, with 13 positions matching TRBD2. J was trimmed by 2 bases and V by 0 bases; bases with no gene match: 7. Germline V gives CDR1 DFQATT, CDR2 SNEGSKA (reference sequence). This CDR3 has 17 residues. The CDR3 nucleotides read TGCAGTGCTAGAGACCGGACTAGCGGGGGAGCTACCTACGAGCAGTACTTC. It translates to CSARDRTSGGATYEQYF.

The chain is built from TRBV6-2 or TRBV6-3 and TRBJ1-2; D unresolved. CDR1 and CDR2 from the germline V gene are MNHEY and SVGEGT. Trimming stripped 9 bases from V and 1 base from J, with 12 bases between. This CDR3 is built from 13 residues. In DNA, the CDR3 is TGTGCCAGGATGGGAGACTTTAACTATGGCTACACCTTC. Translated: CARMGDFNYGYTF.

There are many counts of this clonotype. This chain joins TRBV7-2 and TRBJ2-1, with D tentatively TRBD2 (5 bases). Deletions cut 1 base from V and 6 bases from J, with 10 bases between. The CDR3 has 14 amino acids. Germline assignment: CDR1 SGHTA and CDR2 FQGNSA. The CDR3 sequence is CASSLGPSSNEQFF. The DNA of the CDR3 is TGTGCCAGCAGCTTAGGGCCTAGCTCCAATGAGCAGTTCTTC.

This clonotype was detected only a few times. J is TRBJ2-3 and V is TRBV4-2; D remains unclear. The CDR3 contains 15 residues. Per the germline V gene, CDR1 is LGHNA and CDR2 is YNFKEQ. Trimming removed 0 bases at V and 5 bases at J, with 12 bases between. DNA of the CDR3: TGTGCCAGCAGCCAAGATCAGTTCGCCGTAGATACGCAGTATTTT. Translation: CASSQDQFAVDTQYF.

In its sample, this clonotype was seen a few times. The gene calls are TRBV12-3 or TRBV12-4 and TRBJ2-4, with 11 bases fitting TRBD1. The junction had 5 bases not matched to a gene; V was cut back by 6 bases and J by 1 base. CDR3 length equals 16 residues. CDR3 DNA: TGTGCCAGCAGCGGACAGGGGGCGCCGGCCAAAAACATTCAGTACTTC. It encodes CASSGQGAPAKNIQYF.

This clonotype appeared once. The rearrangement joins TRBV7-7 to TRBJ2-5; TRBD1 matches at 9 bases. There are 14 residues in the CDR3. Looked up from germline, CDR1 is SSHAT and CDR2 is FNYEAQ (reference sequence). CDR3: CAGSPGQGQETQYF. CDR3 coding DNA: TGTGCTGGCAGCCCGGGACAGGGTCAAGAGACCCAGTACTTC. The full variable domain, in which reference TRBV7-7 and TRBJ2-5 provide the parts outside the CDR3, is GAGVSQSPRYKVTKRGQDVTLRCDPISSHATLYWYQQALGQGPEFLTYFNYEAQPDKSGLPSDRFSAERPEGSISTLTIQRTEQRDSAMYRCAGSPGQGQETQYFGPGTRLLVL.

The J gene is TRBJ1-1, the V gene TRBV7-2; tentatively, D is TRBD1 (6 bases). The germline V and J ends were trimmed by 5 bases and 8 bases, with 15 bases remaining between them. The CDR3 sequence is 13 residues long. Germline assignment: CDR1 SGHTA and CDR2 FQGNSA. CDR3 protein: CASSTQGGREAFF. The CDR3 DNA reads as TGTGCCAGCAGCACCCAAGGGGGGAGAGAAGCTTTCTTT.

The chain has TRBV6-2 or TRBV6-3 and TRBJ2-3; TRBD2 is a possible D gene (6 bases). From germline, CDR1 is MNHEY and CDR2 SVGEGT. This CDR3 comprises 14 residues. The V end was cut by 8 bases, the J end by 0 bases, with 12 bases between. Here the CDR3 reads CASGSRGSTDTQYF. The CDR3 nucleotides are TGTGCCAGCGGGTCCCGGGGGAGCACAGATACGCAGTATTTT.

This clonotype was picked up a small number of times. The V gene is TRBV11-2, the J gene TRBJ2-5, with D maybe TRBD2 (6 bases). Trimming removed 2 bases from V and 5 bases from J, with 18 bases in between. Germline V lookup: CDR1 SGHAT, CDR2 FQNNGV. This CDR3 is 16 amino acids long. CDR3 bases: TGTGCCAGCAGCTTAAGGCTAGCGCTGGGGGAGGAGACCCAGTACTTC. Its translation: CASSLRLALGEETQYF.

This chain links TRBV2 with TRBJ2-4, with 8 bases lining up with TRBD1. The J call may be incorrect, as the DNA end agrees better with TRBJ2-7. CDR3 length equals 15 residues. Germline loops: CDR1 SNHLY, CDR2 FYNNEI. CDR3 protein: CASSHRDRFTYEQYF. CDR3 DNA: TGTGCCAGCAGTCACCGGGACAGGTTCACCTACGAGCAGTACTTC.

This chain links TRBV6-1 with TRBJ1-5; TRBD1 might be the D (5 bases). Trimming pared 6 bases from V and 5 bases from J, leaving 8 bases between. Germline CDR1 and CDR2: MNHNS and SASEGT. The CDR3 is made up of 12 amino acids. CDR3 nucleotides: TGTGCCAGCAGGGGGGTGCATCAGCCCCAGCATTTT. Encoded protein: CASRGVHQPQHF.

In regard to this clonotype: Sequence at one end of the junction differs from germline and may be a read error. The chain combines TRBV6-5 with TRBJ2-6; D might be TRBD1 (5 bases). CDR3 length equals 15 residues. CDR1 and CDR2 from the germline V gene are MNHEY and SVGAGI. Written as DNA, the CDR3 is TGTGCCAGCAGACCCCAGGTGTATGGGGCCGACGTCCTGACTTTC. It is translated as CASRPQVYGADVLTF.

The V and J genes are TRBV4-3 and TRBJ1-1; TRBD1 might be the D (6 bases). This CDR3 comprises 16 residues. The V end lost 2 bases, the J end lost 11 bases, and 24 bases lay between the germline ends. Per germline, CDR1 LGHNA and CDR2 YSLEER. The CDR3 DNA reads as TGCGCCAGCAGCCAATCCCGGGCCCAACGTGGGGGGCAGGCTTTCTTT. Encoded protein: CASSQSRAQRGGQAFF.

Here the CDR3 DNA reads TGTGCCAGCAGTTTGCCCGGGACTGTTACGCAGTATTTT. This translates into CASSLPGTVTQYF. The V gene is TRBV28, the J gene TRBJ2-3; maybe TRBD2 (6 bases). From germline, CDR1 is MDHEN and CDR2 SYDVKM. The CDR3 covers 13 residues. The V gene lost 3 bases and the J gene lost 8 bases, with 12 bases spanning the gap.

This clonotype was counted between two and nine times. The J gene is TRBJ2-1, the V gene TRBV2; 8 nucleotides match TRBD2. V shed 8 bases and J 6 bases; nucleotides not matched to a gene: 9. The CDR3 is 14 amino acids. Per the germline V gene, CDR1 is SNHLY and CDR2 is FYNNEI. The CDR3 bases are TGTGCCAGCTATATCAGCGGGGGACCCAATGAGCAGTTCTTC. Translation: CASYISGGPNEQFF.

The rearrangement links TRBV11-1 to TRBJ2-1; D might be TRBD1 or TRBD2, each matching 6 bases. The CDR3 loop spans 15 amino acids. Looked up from germline, CDR1 is SGHAT and CDR2 is FQDESV (reference sequence). V dropped 10 bases and J dropped 5 bases, with 21 bases sitting between them. Here the CDR3 reads CATIRGRGDNNEQFF. The CDR3 DNA reads as TGTGCCACCATCCGGGGGCGGGGAGACAACAATGAGCAGTTCTTC.

Many counts were recorded for this clonotype. The chain uses TRBV5-1 and TRBJ2-3; D unresolved. The CDR3 covers 14 residues. Trimming shortened V by 5 bases and J by 3 bases, and 13 bases separated the two germline ends. Germline assignment: CDR1 SGHRS and CDR2 YFSETQ. The CDR3 reads CASSQGPNTDTQYF. CDR3 DNA sequence: TGCGCCAGCAGTCAAGGACCAAATACAGATACGCAGTATTTT.

In its sample, this clonotype was seen a few times. The chain is built from TRBV28 and TRBJ1-2; TRBD1 might be the D (5 bases). Per germline, CDR1 MDHEN and CDR2 SYDVKM. The germline V and J ends were trimmed by 5 bases and 4 bases, with 14 bases remaining between them. The CDR3 loop spans 14 amino acids. The CDR3, as DNA: TGTGCCAGCAGTAGCCCCGGGACGGTCTATGGCTACACCTTC. This translates into CASSSPGTVYGYTF.

This clonotype has a single count. The chain uses TRBV29-1 and TRBJ1-5, with 8 nucleotides matching TRBD1. The CDR3 sequence is 13 residues long. Per germline, CDR1 SQVTM and CDR2 ANQGSEA. V was pared by 6 bases and J by 3 bases, with 4 bases of the junction left unmatched. The CDR3 DNA is TGCAGCGTACAGGGGGGATACAATCAGCCCCAGCATTTT. Amino acids: CSVQGGYNQPQHF.

Comments on this clonotype: At one end, the junction sequence differs from germline, possibly due to a read error. The CDR3 DNA follows: TGCGCCGGCAGCCAAGTCGACAGGCTAGCTAACTATGGCTACACCTTC. Its protein product is CAGSQVDRLANYGYTF. The chain employs TRBV4-1 and TRBJ1-2, with D perhaps matching TRBD1 (6 bases). The CDR3 is made up of 16 amino acids. Germline V gene data show CDR1 as MGHRA and CDR2 as YSYEKL.

CDR3: CASSLTRKTEAFF. CDR3 in DNA: TGTGCCAGCAGCTTGACTAGGAAAACTGAAGCTTTCTTT. V usage is TRBV5-5 and J usage is TRBJ1-1, with unresolved D. The CDR3 is 13 residues long. The germline CDR1 and CDR2 sequences are SGHKS and YYEKEE (reference sequence). Trimming pared 1 base from V and 5 bases from J, leaving 9 bases between.

The rearrangement links TRBV2 to TRBJ1-4, with a possible D match to TRBD1 (6 bases). Germline V gives CDR1 SNHLY, CDR2 FYNNEI. CDR3 size: 14 residues. V lost 8 bases, J lost 7 bases, and 17 bases lay in between. The CDR3 spells CASQRTEGIEKLFF. In DNA form, the CDR3 reads TGTGCCAGCCAGAGGACAGAGGGTATTGAAAAACTGTTTTTT. The whole variable domain, remainder taken from reference TRBV2 and TRBJ1-4, is EPEVTQTPSHQVTQMGQEVILRCVPISNHLYFYWYRQILGQKVEFLVSFYNNEISEKSEIFDDQFSVERPDGSNFTLKIRSTKLEDSAMYFCASQRTEGIEKLFFGSGTQLSVL.

This clonotype was recorded a few times. The chain carries TRBV25-1 and TRBJ2-4, with 7 bases identical to TRBD1. The CDR3 sequence is 13 residues long. CDR1 and CDR2 from the germline V gene are MGHDK and SYGVNS. J lost 7 bases, V lost 6 bases, and 6 bases had no gene match. CDR3 protein: CASRTTGNNIQYF. CDR3 DNA: TGTGCCAGCAGGACGACAGGGAACAACATTCAGTACTTC.